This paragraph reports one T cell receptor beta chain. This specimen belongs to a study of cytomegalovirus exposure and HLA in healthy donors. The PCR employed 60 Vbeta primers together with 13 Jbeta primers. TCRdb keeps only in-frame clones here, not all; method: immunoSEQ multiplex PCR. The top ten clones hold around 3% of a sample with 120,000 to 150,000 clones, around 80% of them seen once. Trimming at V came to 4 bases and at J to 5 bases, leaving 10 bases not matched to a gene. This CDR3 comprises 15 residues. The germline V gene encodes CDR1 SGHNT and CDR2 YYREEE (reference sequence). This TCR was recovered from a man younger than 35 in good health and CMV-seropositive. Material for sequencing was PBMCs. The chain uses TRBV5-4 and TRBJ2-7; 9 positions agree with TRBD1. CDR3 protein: CASSPGQGVTNEQYF. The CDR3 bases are TGTGCCAGCAGCCCGGGACAGGGTGTGACCAACGAGCAGTACTTC.